The 18 T cell receptor beta chains in this list originate from one sample, sequenced in a study of graft-versus-host responses after intestinal transplantation. Measured with immunoSEQ multiplex PCR; TCRdb has only the in-frame clones, and not every one. Counted here are some 18,000 clones, 80% to 95% occurring once; the ten biggest clones make up 1.9%. Sequencing was performed on PBMCs, taken 350 to 400 days after transplant. The source is a human patient who received an intestinal transplant, so some T cells may come from the graft donor.

The genes are TRBV28 and TRBJ1-2; D gene ambiguous. The CDR3 loop spans 11 amino acids. The germline gives CDR1 MDHEN, CDR2 SYDVKM. The CDR3 DNA reads as TGTGCAGCACGGGCGCACTATGGCTACACCTTC. Its protein is CAARAHYGYTF.

The J gene is TRBJ1-2, the V gene TRBV28; D is undetermined. The CDR3 runs to 11 residues. The V end lost 4 bases, the J end lost 5 bases, and 5 bases lay between the germline ends. Germline V gene sequence: CDR1 MDHEN, CDR2 SYDVKM. CDR3 sequence reads: CASSSYYGYTF. The CDR3 DNA follows: TGTGCCAGCAGTTCCTATTATGGCTACACCTTC.

V and J are TRBV2 and TRBJ2-6; the D is unclear. This CDR3 is 17 amino acids long. Germline V gives CDR1 SNHLY, CDR2 FYNNEI. V was pared by 3 bases and J by 0 bases, with 12 bases between. The CDR3 protein is CASSEFRTPSGANVLTF. The CDR3 DNA reads as TGTGCCAGCAGTGAGTTTAGGACCCCCTCTGGGGCCAACGTCCTGACTTTC.

For this clone: The sample carries other DNA sequences with the same CDR3. The rearrangement links TRBV29-1 to TRBJ2-1; 10 bases are a match to TRBD1. CDR1 SQVTM and CDR2 ANQGSEA come from the germline V gene. The CDR3 has 16 residues. The trim removed 6 bases at V and 3 bases at J, leaving 11 bases unmatched. CDR3 amino acids: CSVGGVWDRGYNEQFF. CDR3 bases: TGCAGCGTGGGGGGGGTATGGGACAGGGGCTACAATGAGCAGTTCTTC.

This clone has only a few counts. The chain links TRBV10-3 to TRBJ2-7, with 7 bases identical to TRBD1. The CDR3 has 14 amino acids. The V segment lost 3 bases and the J segment 4 bases; nucleotides outside the gene matches: 6. Germline CDR1 is ENHRY and CDR2 is SYGVKD. CDR3 in DNA: TGTGCCATCAGTGATTTACAGGGGAAGTACGAGCAGTACTTC. It translates to CAISDLQGKYEQYF.

J is TRBJ2-7 and V is TRBV5-6; D may be TRBD1 (6 bases). V was trimmed by 4 bases and J by 1 base, leaving 15 bases between them. CDR1 SGHDT and CDR2 YYEEEE come from the germline V gene. This CDR3 contains 15 residues. CDR3 protein: CASSPRDILSYEQYF. The CDR3 DNA reads TGTGCCAGCAGCCCCCGGGACATTTTGTCCTACGAGCAGTACTTC.

V and J are TRBV6-6 and TRBJ1-5; weak D call: TRBD1 (5 bases). The CDR3 is 15 amino acids. The V gene's germline CDR1 is MNHNY and CDR2 SVGAGI (reference sequence). Trimming took off 0 bases at V and 5 bases at J, with 11 bases between the two ends. The CDR3 bases are TGTGCCAGCAGTTACTCGATCCGGGGCTATCAGCCCCAGCATTTT. Protein product: CASSYSIRGYQPQHF.

This clone was recorded only once. This chain uses TRBV6-1 with TRBJ1-4; 7 nucleotides align to TRBD1. The V gene's germline CDR1 is MNHNS and CDR2 SASEGT. The junction had 9 bases not matched to a gene; V was cut back by 7 bases and J by 4 bases. The CDR3 totals 15 residues. In DNA, the CDR3 is TGTGCCAGCACCCTGTCGGGACAGTTTAATGAAAAACTGTTTTTT. Amino acids: CASTLSGQFNEKLFF.

The chain uses TRBV9 and TRBJ1-1, with no clear D. V was cut by 0 bases and J by 1 base, with 4 bases left in between. Germline loops: CDR1 SGDLS, CDR2 YYNGEE. This CDR3 comprises 13 residues. The CDR3 sequence: CASSVGRNTEAFF. In nucleotides, the CDR3 is TGTGCCAGCAGCGTAGGTCGGAACACTGAAGCTTTCTTT.

The chain joins TRBV6-5 to TRBJ2-7; possibly TRBD1 or TRBD2 for D (5 bases each). Germline CDR1 is MNHEY and CDR2 is SVGAGI. The length of the CDR3 is 16 residues. Between the trimmed V and J ends, which lost 1 base and 2 bases, there was a span of 15 bases. The CDR3 nucleotides are TGTGCCAGCAGTTACTTAGGGGTCGGGGTCCCCTACGAGCAGTACTTC. Its translation: CASSYLGVGVPYEQYF.

The rearrangement uses TRBV6-5 and TRBJ1-1, with TRBD1 as a possible D gene (6 bases). V lost 6 bases to trimming and J lost 1 base, with 15 bases between them. The CDR3 extends over 15 amino acids. Germline V gene lookup returns CDR1 MNHEY and CDR2 SVGAGI. The CDR3 loop reads CASRFQGLWNTEAFF. The CDR3, as DNA: TGTGCCAGCAGGTTTCAGGGGTTGTGGAACACTGAAGCTTTCTTT.

The J gene is TRBJ2-7, the V gene TRBV7-2; D unresolved. CDR1 SGHTA and CDR2 FQGNSA come from the germline V gene. The CDR3 runs 14 residues. V was clipped by 1 base and J by 4 bases, with 11 bases between them. This CDR3 is CASSLGHIRYEQYF. In DNA, the CDR3 is TGTGCCAGCAGCTTAGGACACATTCGGTACGAGCAGTACTTC.

The V gene is TRBV9, the J gene TRBJ1-3; D not certain. The CDR3 spans 14 residues. V lost 4 bases and J 9 bases, leaving 17 bases between the germline ends. Germline CDR1 reads SGDLS; CDR2 reads YYNGEE. The CDR3 protein is CASSLTQLRGTIYF. CDR3 coding DNA: TGTGCCAGCAGCTTAACTCAGTTACGGGGCACCATATATTTT.

The chain is built from TRBV5-6 and TRBJ1-2; D call uncertain. Germline CDR1 and CDR2: SGHDT and YYEEEE. The V gene lost 4 bases and the J gene lost 10 bases, with 11 bases spanning the gap. The CDR3 totals 11 residues. The CDR3 reads CASSPGRYYTF. CDR3 DNA: TGTGCCAGCAGCCCGGGCCGTTACTACACCTTC.

This chain joins TRBV6-6 and TRBJ1-1, with D maybe TRBD1 (5 bases). The ends were cut back, 7 bases at V and 0 bases at J, with 15 bases in the middle. The CDR3 covers 15 residues. CDR1 is MNHNY, CDR2 SVGAGI, per germline (reference sequence). The CDR3, as DNA: TGTGCCAGCACGGTAAACGGACACCTGAACACTGAAGCTTTCTTT. It translates to CASTVNGHLNTEAFF.

This clone came up once. This chain joins TRBV7-8 and TRBJ2-7, with a tentative D call TRBD1 (6 bases). This CDR3 is built from 17 residues. The V end was cut by 4 bases, the J end by 3 bases, with 22 bases between. Germline V gives CDR1 SGHVS, CDR2 FQNEAQ. CDR3 sequence: CASSSVFWAGDVYEQYF. CDR3 sequence (DNA): TGTGCCAGCAGCTCGGTGTTCTGGGCAGGGGATGTCTACGAGCAGTACTTC.

The V gene is TRBV5-4, the J gene TRBJ2-7; 8 bases line up with TRBD2. The V gene end was trimmed by 5 bases and the J gene end by 3 bases; junction bases not matched to a gene: 4. Germline V gives CDR1 SGHNT, CDR2 YYREEE (reference sequence). CDR3 length: 13 amino acids. This chain's CDR3 is CASRGGGRYEQYF. CDR3 nucleotides: TGTGCCAGCAGAGGCGGGGGGCGCTACGAGCAGTACTTC.

The rearrangement joins TRBV29-1 to TRBJ2-5; 14 bases are shared with TRBD2. Losses at the gene ends were 1 base for V and 5 bases for J; bases not matched to a gene: 6. The CDR3 consists of 16 residues. Germline V gives CDR1 SQVTM, CDR2 ANQGSEA. CDR3 nucleotide sequence: TGCAGCGTTGAAGTTGGACTAGCGGGGGGAGGGGAGACCCAGTACTTC. Encoded protein: CSVEVGLAGGGETQYF.